These 10 T cell receptor beta chains originate from one sample sequenced in a study of blood T cell repertoires in COVID-19. Repertoires were generated with immunoSEQ multiplex PCR, while TCRdb's copy carries only in-frame clones and drops some. The sample records 200,000 to 250,000 clones, 85% being singletons. The sample comprised peripheral blood. The receptors come from a man aged 40-49 years with acute or convalescent COVID-19.

The V and J genes are TRBV6-5 and TRBJ1-2, with D unclear. Trimming stripped 1 base from V and 3 bases from J, with 6 bases between. Germline values: CDR1 MNHEY, CDR2 SVGAGI. The CDR3 has 13 residues. The CDR3 sequence: CASSYYGDYGYTF. CDR3 in DNA: TGTGCCAGCAGTTACTACGGAGACTATGGCTACACCTTC.

The chain uses TRBV5-1 and TRBJ1-2, with 12 bases fitting TRBD1. The V gene end was trimmed by 2 bases and the J gene end by 3 bases; junction bases not matched to a gene: 11. Per the germline V gene, CDR1 is SGHRS and CDR2 is YFSETQ. CDR3 length equals 18 residues. The CDR3 nucleotides are TGCGCCAGCAGCTTAGGCGGGACAGGGGGCCGTATGGACTATGGCTACACCTTC. This codes for CASSLGGTGGRMDYGYTF.

The V and J genes are TRBV6-5 and TRBJ2-7; D unresolved. Germline CDR1 MNHEY, CDR2 SVGAGI. Deletions cut 7 bases from V and 3 bases from J, with 19 bases between. CDR3 size: 15 residues. For the CDR3, the DNA is TGTGCCAGCACTCCTCCGGGTGGCAGTTACTACGAGCAGTACTTC. Its translation: CASTPPGGSYYEQYF.

The chain joins TRBV10-2 to TRBJ2-5; 9 nucleotides agree with TRBD2. The CDR3 has 13 amino acids. Germline V gene data show CDR1 as WSHSY and CDR2 as SAAADI. V was pared by 6 bases and J by 2 bases, with 1 base of the junction left unmatched. DNA of the CDR3: TGCGCCAGCAGGACTAGCGGACAAGAGACCCAGTACTTC. Translating it yields CASRTSGQETQYF.

The chain employs TRBV7-2 and TRBJ2-1; unclear D gene. The CDR3 runs to 15 residues. Trimming stripped 0 bases from V and 4 bases from J, with 10 bases between. The germline V gene encodes CDR1 SGHTA and CDR2 FQGNSA. Written as DNA, the CDR3 is TGTGCCAGCAGCTTAGCGCCTCAGACTTACAATGAGCAGTTCTTC. It translates to CASSLAPQTYNEQFF.

CDR3 bases: TGTGCCAGCAGCGCTACAGTGAACACCGGGGAGCTGTTTTTT. Its translation: CASSATVNTGELFF. The rearrangement links TRBV7-9 to TRBJ2-2; D uncertain. CDR1 is SEHNR, CDR2 FQNEAQ, per germline (reference sequence). This CDR3 has 14 residues. V lost 5 bases and J lost 1, with 8 bases in between.

This rearrangement joins TRBV9 to TRBJ1-2, with D hard to call. The V gene's germline CDR1 is SGDLS and CDR2 YYNGEE. The CDR3 consists of 12 residues. The ends were cut back, 2 bases at V and 8 bases at J, with 10 bases in the middle. This CDR3 is CASSVEGGGYTF. The CDR3, as DNA: TGTGCCAGCAGCGTGGAGGGAGGGGGCTACACCTTC.

The V and J genes are TRBV24-1 and TRBJ2-3; tentative D call: TRBD1 (6 bases). Looked up from germline, CDR1 is KGHDR and CDR2 is SFDVKD. The CDR3 runs 14 residues. The V end lost 1 base, the J end lost 6 bases, and 10 bases lay between the germline ends. The CDR3 DNA is TGTGCCACCAGTGATTTTAACACAGGGGATACGCAGTATTTT. This gives the protein CATSDFNTGDTQYF.

The CDR3 DNA sequence: TGTGCCAGCAGTTTAACGGGTCCTCACGAGCAGTACTTC. It encodes CASSLTGPHEQYF. This chain connects TRBV27 to TRBJ2-7, with D uncertain. Germline V gene sequence: CDR1 MNHEY, CDR2 SMNVEV (reference sequence). This CDR3 has 13 amino acids. Trimming cost V 2 bases and J 5 bases, with 10 bases left between them.

The V call is TRBV28, the J call TRBJ2-7; D possibly corresponds to TRBD1 (6 bases). Germline assignment: CDR1 MDHEN and CDR2 SYDVKM. This CDR3 spans 14 amino acids. Between the trimmed V and J ends, which lost 8 bases and 4 bases, there was a span of 18 bases. The DNA for the CDR3 is TGTGCCAGCCGAGCCCGGGTGGGGGCTTACGAGCAGTACTTC. Translated: CASRARVGAYEQYF. Using reference TRBV28 and TRBJ2-7 for the parts outside the CDR3, the full variable domain is DVKVTQSSRYLVKRTGEKVFLECVQDMDHENMFWYRQDPGLGLRLIYFSYDVKMKEKGDIPEGYSVSREKKERFSLILESASTNQTSMYLCASRARVGAYEQYFGPGTRLTVT.